Listed here are 8 T cell receptor beta chains from one sample, sequenced in a study of CD8 T cells in Susac syndrome. About 0.45 to 1 ug RNA was reverse transcribed with random hexamers. TCRdb passed the immunoSEQ multiplex PCR reads through MiXCR, listing each CDR3 protein once. The repertoire holds around 71,000 distinct CDR3 sequences, roughly 93% seen once, with about 0.14% in the top ten. Sequencing was done on a sample of CD4+ T cells from PBMCs. Every receptor here comes from a human donor with Susac syndrome.

This clonotype was seen once. This rearrangement joins TRBV5-1 to TRBJ1-4, with D uncertain. This CDR3 comprises 14 residues. Trimming removed 7 bases at V and 5 bases at J, with 15 bases between. The germline V gene has CDR1 SGHRS and CDR2 YFSETQ. As DNA, the CDR3 is TGCGCCAGCGCCTGGAGCAACGTGAATGAAAAACTGTTTTTT. Amino acids: CASAWSNVNEKLFF.

This chain joins TRBV7-2 and TRBJ2-3; D not resolved. Between the trimmed V and J ends, which lost 5 bases and 0 bases, there was a span of 12 bases. CDR1 and CDR2 from the germline V gene are SGHTA and FQGNSA. The CDR3 is 15 amino acids. CDR3 residues: CASSPVRRSTDTQYF. For the CDR3, the DNA is TGTGCCAGCAGCCCAGTCCGCCGCAGCACAGATACGCAGTATTTT. The whole variable domain, filled in from reference TRBV7-2 and TRBJ2-3, reads GAGVSQSPSNKVTEKGKDVELRCDPISGHTALYWYRQSLGQGLEFLIYFQGNSAPDKSGLPSDRFSAERTGGSVSTLTIQRTQQEDSAVYLCASSPVRRSTDTQYFGPGTRLTVL.

The chain is built from TRBV7-8 and TRBJ1-2; maybe TRBD1 (5 bases). The CDR3 loop spans 13 amino acids. The ends were cut back, 0 bases at V and 4 bases at J, with 6 bases in the middle. The germline CDR1 and CDR2 sequences are SGHVS and FQNEAQ. In nucleotides, the CDR3 is TGTGCCAGCAGCTTAGCAGGGACCTATGGCTACACCTTC. Encoded protein: CASSLAGTYGYTF.

This clonotype was detected only once. V usage is TRBV7-2 and J usage is TRBJ1-6, with 7 bases aligning to TRBD1. CDR1 SGHTA and CDR2 FQGNSA come from the germline V gene. Trimming removed 6 bases from V and 7 bases from J; junction bases left unmatched: 6. The CDR3 totals 14 residues. CDR3 nucleotide sequence: TGTGCCAGCAGGCAGGGACAGCAAAATTCACCCCTCCACTTT. Protein: CASRQGQQNSPLHF.

This clonotype has a single count. CDR3 protein: CASSYSTSWGSYEQYF. CDR3 nucleotides: TGTGCCAGCAGTTACTCGACATCGTGGGGTTCATACGAGCAGTACTTC. This chain links TRBV6-2 or TRBV6-3 with TRBJ2-7, with no clear D. The germline gives CDR1 MNHEY, CDR2 SVGEGT. The V and J ends lost 0 bases and 4 bases respectively, with 16 bases between them. This CDR3 contains 16 residues.

The genes are TRBV4-2 and TRBJ2-6; 7 bases map to TRBD1. The CDR3 sequence is 14 residues long. After removal of 1 base from V and 8 bases from J, the junction contained 2 bases not matched to a gene. Germline CDR1 and CDR2: LGHNA and YNFKEQ. CDR3 nucleotides: TGTGCCAGCAGCCAAGGACAGGGCCCCAACGTCCTGACTTTC. Amino acids: CASSQGQGPNVLTF.

The CDR3 DNA sequence: TGTGCCAGCAGCCTAACCGGGACAGATCAGCCCCAGCATTTT. Protein product: CASSLTGTDQPQHF. This chain joins TRBV28 and TRBJ1-5, with 7 nucleotides matching TRBD1. The CDR3 length is 14 residues. The V gene end was trimmed by 6 bases and the J gene end by 5 bases; junction bases not matched to a gene: 7. CDR1 is MDHEN and CDR2 is SYDVKM in the germline V gene.

The gene calls are TRBV27 and TRBJ1-5; D gene uncertain. CDR1 and CDR2 (germline): MNHEY, SMNVEV (reference sequence). This CDR3 contains 13 residues. Trimming removed 6 bases from V and 0 bases from J, with 6 bases in between. Here the CDR3 DNA reads TGTGCCAGCAGGCCTTATAGCAATCAGCCCCAGCATTTT. This translates into CASRPYSNQPQHF.